This note documents a single T cell receptor (beta chain) sequence. CDR1 and CDR2 (germline): SGHTA, FQGNSA. The CDR3 is 13 amino acids. The ends were cut back, 1 base at V and 3 bases at J, with 5 bases in the middle. Under the authors' procedure: Amplified reference gene primers provided the basis for estimating nucleated cell counts. Only in-frame clones appear in the TCRdb table, and some are missing; sequencing was by immunoSEQ multiplex PCR. D and trimming were read from the DNA, whereas the V and J calls and clone size are those reported in that table. The sample consists of over 85,000 clones, around four fifths of them appearing once. This sample stems from a study of blood T cell repertoires in COVID-19. Study overall: COVID-19 samples from acute and convalescent phases originated in the United States, Italy and Spain. PBMCs, B-cell-depleted T cells, or T cells provided the cDNA or gDNA that made up the material.

This chain connects TRBV7-2 to TRBJ2-3; D ambiguous. The TCR sequence derives from a middle-aged man with acute or convalescent COVID-19. Sequencing was done on a sample of peripheral blood. CDR3 amino acids: CASSLVLTDTQYF. The CDR3 nucleotides read TGTGCCAGCAGCTTAGTACTAACAGATACGCAGTATTTT.